Listed here is a single T cell receptor beta chain. Its antigen is undetermined. This sample stems from a study of PD-1 blockade in classical Hodgkin lymphoma. As to time point: cycle 4 day 1 (C4D1), after 5 to 7 weeks of nivolumab. In every patient, relapse followed autologous stem cell transplantation, while exposure to brentuximab vedotin differed. Method: immunoSEQ multiplex PCR; TCRdb's copy keeps in-frame clones and lacks some. The sample lists around 90,000 clones, 78% occurring once. The V segment lost 1 base and the J segment 5 bases; nucleotides outside the gene matches: 7. The CDR3 sequence is 15 residues long. The V gene's germline CDR1 is LGHNA and CDR2 YNFKEQ. Findings of the study overall: What caused the repertoire differences, perhaps disease activity or prior therapy, remains undefined.

V gene TRBV4-2 combines with J gene TRBJ2-5; TRBD2 matches at 7 bases. This TCR came from a human donor with classical Hodgkin lymphoma. The sequencing here drew on peripheral blood mononuclear cells (PBMCs), taken before the fourth cycle of nivolumab. The CDR3 DNA reads as TGTGCCAGCAGCCAAGGGGGGGGAGCCGAGGAGACCCAGTACTTC. Translated: CASSQGGGAEETQYF.